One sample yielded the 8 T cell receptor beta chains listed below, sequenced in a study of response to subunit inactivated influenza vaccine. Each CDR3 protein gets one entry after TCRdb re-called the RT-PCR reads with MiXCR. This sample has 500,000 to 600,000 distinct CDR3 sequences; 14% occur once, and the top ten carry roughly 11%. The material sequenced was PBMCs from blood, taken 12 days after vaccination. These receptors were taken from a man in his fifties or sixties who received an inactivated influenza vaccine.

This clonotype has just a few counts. CDR3 DNA: TGTGCCAGCAGGGGACCGAACAATGAGCAGTTCTTC. Translated: CASRGPNNEQFF. The V gene is TRBV12-3 or TRBV12-4, the J gene TRBJ2-1, with D possibly being TRBD1 or TRBD2 (5 bases each). The CDR3 loop spans 12 amino acids. Trimming took off 6 bases at V and 5 bases at J, with 8 bases between the two ends.

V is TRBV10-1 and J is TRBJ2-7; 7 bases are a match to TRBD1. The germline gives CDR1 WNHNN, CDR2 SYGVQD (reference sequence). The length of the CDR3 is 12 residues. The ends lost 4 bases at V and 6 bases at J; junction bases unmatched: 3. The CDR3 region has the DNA TGCGCCAGCAGTGGCCCAGGGGGCGAGCAGTACTTC. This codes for CASSGPGGEQYF.

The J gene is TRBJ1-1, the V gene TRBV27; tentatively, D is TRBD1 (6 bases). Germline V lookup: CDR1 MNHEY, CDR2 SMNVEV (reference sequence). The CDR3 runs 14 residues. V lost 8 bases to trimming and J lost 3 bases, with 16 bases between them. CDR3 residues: CASSPRPGDTEAFF. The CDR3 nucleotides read TGTGCCAGCTCCCCCCGCCCAGGGGACACTGAAGCTTTCTTT.

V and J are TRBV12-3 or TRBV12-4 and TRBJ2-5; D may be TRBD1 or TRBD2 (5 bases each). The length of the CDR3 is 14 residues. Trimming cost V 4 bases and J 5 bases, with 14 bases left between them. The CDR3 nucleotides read TGTGCCAGCAGTTCCTCCAGGGACGGGGAGACCCAGTACTTC. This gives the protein CASSSSRDGETQYF.

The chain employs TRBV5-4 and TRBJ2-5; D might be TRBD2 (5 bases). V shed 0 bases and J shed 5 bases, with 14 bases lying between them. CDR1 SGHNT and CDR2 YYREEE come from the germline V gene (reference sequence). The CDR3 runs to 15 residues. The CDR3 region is CASSLARGPGETQYF. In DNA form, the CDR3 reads TGTGCCAGCAGCTTGGCGCGAGGGCCCGGGGAGACCCAGTACTTC.

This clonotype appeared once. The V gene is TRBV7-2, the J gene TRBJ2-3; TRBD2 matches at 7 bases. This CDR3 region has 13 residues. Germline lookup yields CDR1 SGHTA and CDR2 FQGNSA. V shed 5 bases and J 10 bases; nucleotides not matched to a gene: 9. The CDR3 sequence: CASSPGDYLPQYF. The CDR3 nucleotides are TGTGCCAGCAGCCCTGGGGACTATCTGCCGCAGTATTTT. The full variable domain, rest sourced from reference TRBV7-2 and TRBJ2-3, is GAGVSQSPSNKVTEKGKDVELRCDPISGHTALYWYRQSLGQGLEFLIYFQGNSAPDKSGLPSDRFSAERTGGSVSTLTIQRTQQEDSAVYLCASSPGDYLPQYFGPGTRLTVL.

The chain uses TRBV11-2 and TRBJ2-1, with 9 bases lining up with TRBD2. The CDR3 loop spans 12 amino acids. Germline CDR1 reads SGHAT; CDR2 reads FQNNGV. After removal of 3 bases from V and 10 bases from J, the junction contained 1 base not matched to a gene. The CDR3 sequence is CASSFTSGEQFF. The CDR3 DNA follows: TGTGCCAGCAGCTTCACTAGCGGGGAGCAGTTCTTC.

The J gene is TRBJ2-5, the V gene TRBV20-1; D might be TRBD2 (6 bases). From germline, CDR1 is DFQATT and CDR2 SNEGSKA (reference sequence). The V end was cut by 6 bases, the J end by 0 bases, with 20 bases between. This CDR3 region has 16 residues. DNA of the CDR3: TGCAGTGCCCCTCAGTTAGTAGCGGCGTACCAAGAGACCCAGTACTTC. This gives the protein CSAPQLVAAYQETQYF.